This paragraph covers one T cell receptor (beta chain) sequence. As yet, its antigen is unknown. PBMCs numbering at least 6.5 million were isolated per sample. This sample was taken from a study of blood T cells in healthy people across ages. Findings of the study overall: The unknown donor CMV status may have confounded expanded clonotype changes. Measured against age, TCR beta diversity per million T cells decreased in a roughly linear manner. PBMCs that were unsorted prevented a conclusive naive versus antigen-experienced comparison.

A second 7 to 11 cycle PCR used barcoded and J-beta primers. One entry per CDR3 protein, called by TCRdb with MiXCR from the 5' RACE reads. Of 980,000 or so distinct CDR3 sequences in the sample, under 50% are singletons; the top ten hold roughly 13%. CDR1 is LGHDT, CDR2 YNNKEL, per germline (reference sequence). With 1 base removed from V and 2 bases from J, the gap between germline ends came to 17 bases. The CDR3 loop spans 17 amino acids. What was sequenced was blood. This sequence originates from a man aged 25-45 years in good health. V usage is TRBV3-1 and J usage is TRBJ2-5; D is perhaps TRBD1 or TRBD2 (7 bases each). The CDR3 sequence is CASSQAWSGGQQETQYF. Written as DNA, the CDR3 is TGTGCCAGCAGCCAAGCGTGGTCGGGGGGACAGCAAGAGACCCAGTACTTC.